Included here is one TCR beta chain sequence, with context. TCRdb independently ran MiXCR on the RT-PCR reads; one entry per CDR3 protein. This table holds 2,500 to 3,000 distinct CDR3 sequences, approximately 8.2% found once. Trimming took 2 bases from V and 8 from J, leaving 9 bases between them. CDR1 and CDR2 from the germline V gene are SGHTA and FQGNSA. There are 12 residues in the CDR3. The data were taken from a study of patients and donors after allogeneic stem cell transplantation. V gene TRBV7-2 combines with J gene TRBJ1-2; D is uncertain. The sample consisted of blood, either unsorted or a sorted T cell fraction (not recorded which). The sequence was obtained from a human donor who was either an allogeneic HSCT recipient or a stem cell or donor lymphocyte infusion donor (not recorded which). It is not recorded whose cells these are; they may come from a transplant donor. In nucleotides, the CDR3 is TGTGCCAGCAGCTTAATGCGGCAGGGCTACACCTTC. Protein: CASSLMRQGYTF.